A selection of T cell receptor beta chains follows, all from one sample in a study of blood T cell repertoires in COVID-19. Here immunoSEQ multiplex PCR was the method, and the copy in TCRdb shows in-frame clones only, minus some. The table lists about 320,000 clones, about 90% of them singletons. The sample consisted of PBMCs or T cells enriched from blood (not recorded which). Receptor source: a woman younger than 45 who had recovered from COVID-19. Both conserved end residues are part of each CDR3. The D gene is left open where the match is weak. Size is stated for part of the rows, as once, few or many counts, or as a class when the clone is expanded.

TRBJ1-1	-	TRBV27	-	CASSPSEGRTEAFF	TGTGCCAGCAGTCCTTCGGAGGGGAGAACTGAAGCTTTCTTT
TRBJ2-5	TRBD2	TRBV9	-	CASSPPTILAGDAETQYF	TGTGCCAGCAGCCCCCCAACCATCCTAGCGGGGGATGCCGAGACCCAGTACTTC
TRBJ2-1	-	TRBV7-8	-	CASSSNSYNEQFF	TGTGCCAGCAGCAGCAATTCCTACAATGAGCAGTTCTTC
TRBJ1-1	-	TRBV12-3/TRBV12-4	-	CASKGQYGTEAFF	TGTGCCAGCAAAGGACAGTACGGCACTGAAGCTTTCTTT
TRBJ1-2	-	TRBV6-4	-	CASSDVGGGYTF	TGTGCCAGCAGTGACGTTGGGGGCGGCTACACCTTC
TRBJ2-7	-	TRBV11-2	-	CASSRAGEQYF	TGTGCCAGCAGCCGTGCCGGGGAGCAGTACTTC
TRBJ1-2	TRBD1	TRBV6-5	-	CASIPSGQGVYGYTF	TGTGCCAGCATTCCGTCCGGACAGGGGGTTTATGGCTACACCTTC
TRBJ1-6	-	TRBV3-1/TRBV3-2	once	CASSQRTYNSPLHF	TGTGCCAGCAGCCAACGGACTTATAATTCACCCCTCCACTTT
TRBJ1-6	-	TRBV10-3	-	CAISDPQMNSPLHF	TGTGCCATCAGTGACCCGCAGATGAATTCACCCCTCCACTTT
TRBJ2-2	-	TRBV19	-	CASIEGNTGELFF	TGTGCCAGTATTGAGGGGAACACCGGGGAGCTGTTTTTT
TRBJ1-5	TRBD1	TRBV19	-	CASSIEPGQASNQPQHF	TGTGCCAGTAGTATAGAACCGGGACAGGCTAGCAATCAGCCCCAGCATTTT
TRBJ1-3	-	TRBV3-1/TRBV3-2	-	CASSQDWGRVGNTIYF	TGTGCCAGCAGCCAAGATTGGGGCAGGGTCGGAAACACCATATATTTT
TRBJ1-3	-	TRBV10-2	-	CASRSEVFSGNTIYF	TGCGCCAGCAGGTCGGAGGTATTCTCTGGAAACACCATATATTTT
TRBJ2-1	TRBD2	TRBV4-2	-	CASSQVNLGEGQFF	TGTGCCAGCAGCCAAGTTAACCTGGGGGAGGGGCAGTTCTTC
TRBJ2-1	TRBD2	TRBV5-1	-	CASSVAGAGSDEQFF	TGCGCCAGCAGCGTAGCGGGGGCCGGATCGGATGAGCAGTTCTTC
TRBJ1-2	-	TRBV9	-	CASSASRFGYTF	TGTGCCAGCAGTGCTAGTCGTTTTGGCTACACCTTC
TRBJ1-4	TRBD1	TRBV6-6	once	CASSYYRGRTNEKLFF	TGTGCCAGCAGTTACTACAGGGGGCGAACTAATGAAAAACTGTTTTTT
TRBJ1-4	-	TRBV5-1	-	CASSMGHSNEKLFF	TGCGCCAGCAGCATGGGACACTCTAATGAAAAACTGTTTTTT
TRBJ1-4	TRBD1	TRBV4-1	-	CASSLAGGEKLFF	TGCGCCAGCAGCCTCGCAGGGGGTGAAAAACTGTTTTTT
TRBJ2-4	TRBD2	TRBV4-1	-	CASSQVLSGGAKNIQYF	TGCGCCAGCAGCCAAGTACTTAGCGGGGGAGCCAAAAACATTCAGTACTTC
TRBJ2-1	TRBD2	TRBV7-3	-	CASSLTGTSGAYNEQFF	TGTGCCAGCAGCTTAACAGGGACTAGCGGGGCCTACAATGAGCAGTTCTTC
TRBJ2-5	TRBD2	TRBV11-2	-	CASSLAPVAGGAETQYF	TGTGCCAGCAGCTTAGCCCCAGTAGCGGGGGGTGCAGAGACCCAGTACTTC
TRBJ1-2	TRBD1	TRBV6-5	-	CASHRTGRDGYTF	TGTGCCAGCCACAGGACAGGGAGGGATGGCTACACCTTC
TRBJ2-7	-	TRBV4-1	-	CASSPTQGRVEQYF	TGCGCCAGCAGCCCAACCCAGGGGCGCGTCGAGCAGTACTTC
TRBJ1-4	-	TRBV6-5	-	CASSDEARKLFF	TGTGCCAGCAGCGATGAAGCTAGGAAACTGTTTTTT
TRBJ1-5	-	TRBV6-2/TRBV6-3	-	CASSSRHQPQHF	TGTGCCAGCAGTTCCCGACATCAACCCCAGCATTTT
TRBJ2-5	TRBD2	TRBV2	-	CASSDKRGTRQETQYF	TGTGCCAGCAGTGACAAGCGGGGGACCCGACAAGAGACCCAGTACTTC
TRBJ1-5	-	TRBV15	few	CATSFAGGMRGQPQHF	TGTGCCACCAGCTTTGCGGGGGGCATGAGGGGGCAGCCCCAGCATTTT
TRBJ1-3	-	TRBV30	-	CAWNPTGSGNTIYF	TGTGCCTGGAACCCAACAGGGTCCGGAAACACCATATATTTT
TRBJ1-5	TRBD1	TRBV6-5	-	CASKGQGEAQPQHF	TGTGCCAGCAAGGGACAGGGGGAGGCTCAGCCCCAGCATTTT
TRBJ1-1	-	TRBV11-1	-	CASSLVTGTAEAFF	TGTGCCAGCAGCTTAGTAACAGGGACGGCTGAAGCTTTCTTT
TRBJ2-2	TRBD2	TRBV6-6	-	CASSYSGGPTGELFF	TGTGCCAGCAGTTATAGCGGGGGGCCTACCGGGGAGCTGTTTTTT
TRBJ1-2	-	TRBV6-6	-	CASRLPGGINYGYTF	TGTGCCAGCAGACTACCGGGGGGGATCAACTATGGCTACACCTTC
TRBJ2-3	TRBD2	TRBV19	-	CASSEGVGGTDTQYF	TGTGCCAGTAGTGAAGGCGTGGGGGGGACAGATACGCAGTATTTT
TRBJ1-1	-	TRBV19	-	CASSFNTEAFF	TGTGCCAGTAGCTTTAACACTGAAGCTTTCTTT
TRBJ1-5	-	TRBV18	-	CASSPSGDKHF	TGTGCCAGCTCACCATCGGGGGATAAGCATTTT
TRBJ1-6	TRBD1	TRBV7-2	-	CASSAQTGFWNSPLHF	TGTGCCAGCAGCGCACAGACAGGGTTTTGGAATTCACCCCTCCACTTT
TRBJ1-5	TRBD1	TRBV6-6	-	CASKRQGGQPQHF	TGTGCCAGCAAAAGACAGGGTGGTCAGCCCCAGCATTTT
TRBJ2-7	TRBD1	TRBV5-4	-	CASSWGTGTGNGEQYF	TGTGCCAGCAGCTGGGGGACCGGGACAGGGAACGGGGAGCAGTACTTC
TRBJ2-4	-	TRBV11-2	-	CASSSQGGAWPGDIQYF	TGTGCCAGCAGCTCGCAAGGGGGGGCCTGGCCCGGGGACATTCAGTACTTC
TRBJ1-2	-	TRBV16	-	CASSQSGDLGGYTF	TGTGCCAGCAGCCAATCTGGGGACTTAGGGGGCTACACCTTC
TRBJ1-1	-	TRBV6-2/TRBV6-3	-	CASSPGTTPAEAFF	TGTGCCAGCAGCCCAGGGACTACTCCAGCTGAAGCTTTCTTT
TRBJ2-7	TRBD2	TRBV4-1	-	CASSQVSSGGAYEQYF	TGCGCCAGCAGCCAAGTCTCTAGCGGGGGGGCCTACGAGCAGTACTTC
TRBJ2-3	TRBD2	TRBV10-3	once	CAISDRGVDTQYF	TGTGCCATCAGTGACCGGGGGGTGGATACGCAGTATTTT
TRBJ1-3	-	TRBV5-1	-	CASSLEPGTSGNTIYF	TGCGCCAGCAGCCTGGAGCCGGGAACCTCTGGAAACACCATATATTTT
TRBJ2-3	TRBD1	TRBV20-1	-	CSASGQGGSTDTQYF	TGCAGTGCTAGTGGACAGGGCGGAAGCACAGATACGCAGTATTTT
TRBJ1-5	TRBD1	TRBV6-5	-	CATQTGGNQPQHF	TGTGCCACCCAGACAGGGGGGAATCAGCCCCAGCATTTT
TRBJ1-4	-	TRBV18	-	CASSRQSNERELFF	TGTGCCAGCTCCCGACAGTCCAATGAAAGGGAACTGTTTTTT
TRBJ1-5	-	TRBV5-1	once	CASSLNLNQPQHF	TGCGCCAGCAGCTTGAATCTGAATCAGCCCCAGCATTTT